One sample yielded the 30 T cell receptor beta chains listed below, sequenced in a study of blood T cell repertoires in COVID-19 (dated by TCRdb to the early 2020s). Library generation was performed with the immunoSEQ multiplex PCR assay. This immuneACCESS table, as held by TCRdb, lists in-frame sequences with V and J called but not all clones. Of the missing ones, under half trace to an unresolved V gene in checked studies; the others have no known cause. The sample data list 200,000 to 250,000 clones, and just over 85% of these were observed just once. 3.5% to 4% of the sample lies in the top ten. Sequencing input: PBMCs or T cells enriched from blood (not recorded which). These receptors all stem from a woman between 40 and 50 years old with acute COVID-19.

This clone was seen only once. CDR3 region: CASSEQRYGYTF. The DNA for the CDR3 is TGTGCCAGCAGTGAACAGCGATATGGCTACACCTTC. The V and J genes are TRBV2 and TRBJ1-2; D remains ambiguous. Looked up from germline, CDR1 is SNHLY and CDR2 is FYNNEI. The CDR3 runs to 12 residues. Between the trimmed V and J ends, which lost 2 bases and 5 bases, there was a span of 6 bases.

Only one count was recorded for this clone. This chain links TRBV13 with TRBJ1-6, with TRBD1 identical over 7 bases. Looked up from germline, CDR1 is PRHDT and CDR2 is FYEKMQ (reference sequence). This CDR3 contains 18 residues. The V and J ends lost 1 base and 6 bases, in that order; junction bases with no gene match: 12. The CDR3 reads CASSLALRLTGSNSPLHF. The DNA of the CDR3 is TGTGCCAGCAGCTTAGCCCTCCGGTTGACAGGGAGTAATTCACCCCTCCACTTT. Filled out from reference TRBV13 and TRBJ1-6, the complete variable domain reads AAGVIQSPRHLIKEKRETATLKCYPIPRHDTVYWYQQGPGQDPQFLISFYEKMQSDKGSIPDRFSAQQFSDYHSELNMSSLELGDSALYFCASSLALRLTGSNSPLHFGNGTRLTVT.

The V and J genes are TRBV28 and TRBJ2-3, with 9 bases aligning to TRBD2. Germline assignment: CDR1 MDHEN and CDR2 SYDVKM. This CDR3 has 15 residues. V lost 1 base and J lost 5; bases outside the gene matches: 4. The DNA of the CDR3 is TGTGCCAGCAGTTTATCCCTAGCGGGGCTAGATACGCAGTATTTT. Residues: CASSLSLAGLDTQYF.

The chain uses TRBV7-2 and TRBJ2-3; TRBD2 might be the D (5 bases). Per the germline V gene, CDR1 is SGHTA and CDR2 is FQGNSA. Trimming stripped 2 bases from V and 6 bases from J, with 12 bases between. The CDR3 is 14 residues long. CDR3 sequence (DNA): TGTGCCAGCAGCTTAATTGGGGAGCGGGATACGCAGTATTTT. It yields the protein CASSLIGERDTQYF.

V gene TRBV2 combines with J gene TRBJ2-1; D remains ambiguous. Trimming left V 7 bases short and J 0 bases short, with 10 bases between. CDR1 is SNHLY, CDR2 FYNNEI, per germline. CDR3 length: 14 residues. This CDR3 is CASIREVSYNEQFF. Here the CDR3 DNA reads TGTGCCAGCATAAGAGAAGTCTCCTACAATGAGCAGTTCTTC.

The V gene is TRBV7-9, the J gene TRBJ2-1; 9 nucleotides line up with TRBD1. Trimming took 3 bases from V and 7 from J; bases not matched to a gene: 10. The CDR3 has 16 amino acids. The germline V gene has CDR1 SEHNR and CDR2 FQNEAQ (reference sequence). The CDR3 nucleotides are TGTGCCAGCAGCTTTTACGCCGGGACAGGGATGAATGAGCAGTTCTTC. Residues: CASSFYAGTGMNEQFF.

V usage is TRBV28 and J usage is TRBJ2-7, with 9 bases aligning to TRBD1. CDR3 length: 14 residues. Germline CDR1 reads MDHEN; CDR2 reads SYDVKM. The V and J ends lost 5 bases and 9 bases, in that order; junction bases with no gene match: 11. CDR3 sequence: CASSTGTGIVGQYF. The CDR3 DNA reads TGTGCCAGCAGTACCGGGACAGGGATAGTCGGGCAGTACTTC.

This chain joins TRBV12-5 and TRBJ1-3, with D unclear. The CDR3 covers 19 residues. CDR1 is LGHNT, CDR2 FRNRAP, per germline. Trimming shortened V by 2 bases and J by 2 bases, and 22 bases separated the two germline ends. The CDR3 sequence is CASGLWDELLIAAGNTIYF. DNA of the CDR3: TGTGCTAGTGGTTTGTGGGATGAGTTGTTGATAGCGGCTGGAAACACCATATATTTT.

The J gene is TRBJ2-1, the V gene TRBV7-9, with 7 bases lining up with TRBD2. Germline V gene lookup returns CDR1 SEHNR and CDR2 FQNEAQ (reference sequence). CDR3 size: 13 residues. The J segment lost 6 bases and the V segment lost 5 bases, leaving 4 bases of the junction unmatched. CDR3 sequence: CASSLLAANEQFF. CDR3 bases: TGTGCCAGCAGCCTTCTAGCGGCCAATGAGCAGTTCTTC.

This clone was seen only a few times. The CDR3 DNA is TGTGCCAGCAGGTTTATCGGGACTAGTGGGGAGACCCAGTACTTC. It translates to CASRFIGTSGETQYF. This chain uses TRBV2 with TRBJ2-5; 8 nucleotides match TRBD2. The germline CDR1 and CDR2 sequences are SNHLY and FYNNEI. This CDR3 contains 15 residues. V dropped 6 bases and J dropped 5; count of bases not matched to a gene: 11.

V and J are TRBV11-2 and TRBJ2-5; D unresolved. Trimming cost V 3 bases and J 5 bases, with 10 bases left between them. CDR1 and CDR2 (germline): SGHAT, FQNNGV. The CDR3 covers 13 residues. Here the CDR3 DNA reads TGTGCCAGCAGCTTCCGCTCCCGGGAGACCCAGTACTTC. Residues: CASSFRSRETQYF. Supplemented by reference TRBV11-2 and TRBJ2-5, the full variable domain reads EAGVAQSPRYKIIEKRQSVAFWCNPISGHATLYWYQQILGQGPKLLIQFQNNGVVDDSQLPKDRFSAERLKGVDSTLKIQPAKLEDSAVYLCASSFRSRETQYFGPGTRLLVL.

This chain connects TRBV5-1 to TRBJ1-3, with TRBD1 identical over 9 bases. From germline, CDR1 is SGHRS and CDR2 YFSETQ. This CDR3 contains 14 residues. J was trimmed by 7 bases and V by 0 bases; bases with no gene match: 2. The DNA for the CDR3 is TGCGCCAGCAGCTTGGCCGGGACAGGGAACACCATATATTTT. It translates to CASSLAGTGNTIYF. The full variable domain, with the rest looked up from reference TRBV5-1 and TRBJ1-3, is KAGVTQTPRYLIKTRGQQVTLSCSPISGHRSVSWYQQTPGQGLQFLFEYFSETQRNKGNFPGRFSGRQFSNSRSEMNVSTLELGDSALYLCASSLAGTGNTIYFGEGSWLTVV.

V usage is TRBV12-3 or TRBV12-4 and J usage is TRBJ1-1; maybe TRBD1 (5 bases). This CDR3 comprises 13 residues. With 4 bases removed from V and 1 base from J, the gap between germline ends came to 7 bases. CDR3 nucleotides: TGTGCCAGCAGTTGGGGGGAGAACACTGAAGCTTTCTTT. It translates to CASSWGENTEAFF.

This chain links TRBV6-5 with TRBJ1-2; the match to TRBD1 covers 10 bases. The ends lost 0 bases at V and 6 bases at J; junction bases unmatched: 7. CDR3 length equals 16 residues. Germline assignment: CDR1 MNHEY and CDR2 SVGAGI. The CDR3 coding sequence is TGTGCCAGCAGTTACTCGAGTGGACAGGGGGTTAATGGCTACACCTTC. Translating it yields CASSYSSGQGVNGYTF.

J is TRBJ2-7 and V is TRBV14, with D perhaps matching TRBD1 (5 bases). The germline gives CDR1 SGHDN, CDR2 FVKESK. CDR3 size: 14 residues. Trimming took off 1 base at V and 7 bases at J, with 14 bases between the two ends. As DNA, the CDR3 is TGTGCCAGCAGCCAAGTTGACAGCCGATGGGAGCAGTACTTC. Translating it yields CASSQVDSRWEQYF. Based on the CDR3 plus reference TRBV14 and TRBJ2-7, the full variable domain is EAGVTQFPSHSVIEKGQTVTLRCDPISGHDNLYWYRRVMGKEIKFLLHFVKESKQDESGMPNNRFLAERTGGTYSTLKVQPAELEDSGVYFCASSQVDSRWEQYFGPGTRLTVT.

The chain recombines TRBV9 with TRBJ2-1, with 9 positions matching TRBD2. In germline, CDR1 is SGDLS, CDR2 YYNGEE. CDR3 length: 16 residues. J was trimmed by 2 bases and V by 3 bases; bases with no gene match: 6. The CDR3 nucleotides are TGTGCCAGCAGCGGGCGGGAGGGGTTCGCCTACAATGAGCAGTTCTTC. It codes for CASSGREGFAYNEQFF. Combining the CDR3 with reference TRBV9 and TRBJ2-1 gives the whole variable domain DSGVTQTPKHLITATGQRVTLRCSPRSGDLSVYWYQQSLDQGLQFLIQYYNGEERAKGNILERFSAQQFPDLHSELNLSSLELGDSALYFCASSGREGFAYNEQFFGPGTRLTVL.

This chain joins TRBV19 and TRBJ2-1; 11 nucleotides match TRBD1. V was clipped by 5 bases and J by 0 bases; unmatched bases: 6. Germline CDR1 LNHDA, CDR2 SQIVND (reference sequence). The CDR3 covers 17 residues. The CDR3, as DNA: TGTGCCAGTAGTGCGGGACAGGGGGGGAGCTCCTACAATGAGCAGTTCTTC. This translates into CASSAGQGGSSYNEQFF. Using reference TRBV19 and TRBJ2-1 for the parts outside the CDR3, the full variable domain is DGGITQSPKYLFRKEGQNVTLSCEQNLNHDAMYWYRQDPGQGLRLIYYSQIVNDFQKGDIAEGYSVSREKKESFPLTVTSAQKNPTAFYLCASSAGQGGSSYNEQFFGPGTRLTVL.

The chain combines TRBV4-2 with TRBJ2-1; unclear D gene. Germline CDR1 is LGHNA and CDR2 is YNFKEQ. Trimming took off 0 bases at V and 6 bases at J, with 9 bases between the two ends. This CDR3 contains 14 residues. The CDR3 protein is CASSQEARPNEQFF. CDR3 DNA: TGTGCCAGCAGCCAAGAGGCTAGACCCAATGAGCAGTTCTTC.

The V and J genes are TRBV5-1 and TRBJ2-2; possible D gene TRBD2, 6 bases. Germline lookup yields CDR1 SGHRS and CDR2 YFSETQ. There are 16 residues in the CDR3. V gave up 1 base and J gave up 5 bases, with 15 bases separating them. CDR3 DNA: TGCGCCAGCAGCTTGTCCCACGGGGGAGAAACCGGGGAGCTGTTTTTT. Translated, it gives CASSLSHGGETGELFF.

V and J are TRBV18 and TRBJ1-1; D gene unclear. Germline assignment: CDR1 KGHSH and CDR2 LQKENI. This CDR3 spans 13 amino acids. Trimming pared 5 bases from V and 0 bases from J, leaving 7 bases between. The CDR3 coding sequence is TGTGCCAGCTCAGAGGGTATGAACACTGAAGCTTTCTTT. As protein: CASSEGMNTEAFF.

The chain recombines TRBV3-1 (or the pseudogene TRBV3-2) with TRBJ2-1; TRBD2 matches 8 bases. V was pared by 4 bases and J by 4 bases, with 9 bases of the junction left unmatched. This CDR3 region has 16 residues. Germline V lookup: CDR1 LGHDT, CDR2 YNNKEL (reference sequence). CDR3 nucleotides: TGTGCCAGCAGCCCCCCTTCTAGCGGGCTGTACAATGAGCAGTTCTTC. Its protein is CASSPPSSGLYNEQFF.

The chain links TRBV5-6 to TRBJ2-7; 7 nucleotides agree with TRBD1. This CDR3 region has 14 residues. The ends lost 4 bases at V and 5 bases at J; junction bases unmatched: 9. Looked up from germline, CDR1 is SGHDT and CDR2 is YYEEEE. CDR3 residues: CASSRDRDSNEQYF. CDR3 in DNA: TGTGCCAGCAGCCGAGACAGGGATTCCAACGAGCAGTACTTC.

The J gene is TRBJ1-1, the V gene TRBV5-1, with D possibly TRBD1 on 5 matching bases. V lost 5 bases and J 5 bases, leaving 16 bases between the germline ends. The CDR3 extends over 14 amino acids. The germline CDR1 and CDR2 sequences are SGHRS and YFSETQ. This CDR3 is CASSLSGGGTEAFF. The CDR3 DNA reads TGCGCCAGCAGTCTAAGTGGGGGAGGGACTGAAGCTTTCTTT.

A word on this clone: Other DNA sequences of this sample code for an identical CDR3. The chain joins TRBV11-2 to TRBJ1-1; 7 nucleotides agree with TRBD1. The CDR3 spans 14 residues. With 1 base clipped from V and 4 bases from J, the junction kept 3 bases outside the gene matches. Germline V gene lookup returns CDR1 SGHAT and CDR2 FQNNGV. This CDR3 is CASSLGGGGTEAFF. The DNA of the CDR3 is TGTGCCAGCAGCTTAGGAGGGGGCGGCACTGAAGCTTTCTTT.

There are a few counts of this clone. The chain links TRBV6-5 to TRBJ2-7; D is uncertain. Germline V gene lookup returns CDR1 MNHEY and CDR2 SVGAGI. The V end was cut by 0 bases, the J end by 0 bases, with 9 bases between. The CDR3 contains 15 residues. The CDR3 nucleotides read TGTGCCAGCAGTTACTCTCGGGTTTACTCCTACGAGCAGTACTTC. Its translation is CASSYSRVYSYEQYF.

The chain links TRBV6-2 or TRBV6-3 to TRBJ2-1, with unresolved D. This CDR3 is 13 amino acids long. CDR1 and CDR2 from the germline V gene are MNHEY and SVGEGT. With 2 bases removed from V and 1 base from J, the gap between germline ends came to 3 bases. CDR3 sequence (DNA): TGTGCCAGCAGTTACGAGTCCTACAATGAGCAGTTCTTC. Protein product: CASSYESYNEQFF.

The rearrangement links TRBV9 to TRBJ2-7, with a possible D match to TRBD2 (6 bases). V was cut by 4 bases and J by 5 bases, with 16 bases left in between. The CDR3 contains 14 residues. Per germline, CDR1 SGDLS and CDR2 YYNGEE. As DNA, the CDR3 is TGTGCCAGCAGCCCAGGGTCCCGACTAGACGAGCAGTACTTC. Translation gives CASSPGSRLDEQYF.

This chain uses TRBV5-1 with TRBJ2-4; TRBD2 aligns across 7 bases. The germline V gene encodes CDR1 SGHRS and CDR2 YFSETQ. The CDR3 spans 14 residues. V shed 7 bases and J 3 bases; nucleotides not matched to a gene: 7. The CDR3 nucleotides read TGCGCCAGCCTAGGGAGGGCCGTCAAAAACATTCAGTACTTC. Its translation: CASLGRAVKNIQYF.

The genes are TRBV28 and TRBJ2-2; possible D gene TRBD2, 5 bases. The germline V gene has CDR1 MDHEN and CDR2 SYDVKM. The CDR3 covers 14 residues. V lost 6 bases, J lost 1 base, and 9 bases lay in between. The CDR3 region is CASSPRGNTGELFF. The CDR3 DNA reads TGTGCCAGCAGCCCCCGGGGGAACACCGGGGAGCTGTTTTTT.

The V call is TRBV11-2, the J call TRBJ2-3; D is possibly TRBD1 (5 bases). Per the germline V gene, CDR1 is SGHAT and CDR2 is FQNNGV. Between the trimmed V and J ends, which lost 3 bases and 4 bases, there was a span of 11 bases. The CDR3 is 14 amino acids. The CDR3 is CASSFRVLADTQYF. The CDR3 DNA follows: TGTGCCAGCAGCTTCAGGGTATTGGCAGATACGCAGTATTTT.